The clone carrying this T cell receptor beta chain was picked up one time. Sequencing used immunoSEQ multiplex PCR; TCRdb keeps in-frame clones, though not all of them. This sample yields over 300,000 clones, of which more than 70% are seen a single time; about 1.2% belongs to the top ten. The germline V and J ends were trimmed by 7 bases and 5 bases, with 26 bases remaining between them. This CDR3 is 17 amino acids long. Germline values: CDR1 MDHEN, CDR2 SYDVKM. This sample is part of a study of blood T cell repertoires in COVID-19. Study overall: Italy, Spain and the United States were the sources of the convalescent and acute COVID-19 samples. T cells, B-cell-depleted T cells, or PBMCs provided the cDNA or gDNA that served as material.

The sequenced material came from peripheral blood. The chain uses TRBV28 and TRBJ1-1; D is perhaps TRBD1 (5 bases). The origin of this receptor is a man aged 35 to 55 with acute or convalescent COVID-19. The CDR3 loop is CASTSRGAQYSRTEAFF. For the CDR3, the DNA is TGTGCCAGCACCTCAAGGGGCGCCCAATACTCGAGGACTGAAGCTTTCTTT. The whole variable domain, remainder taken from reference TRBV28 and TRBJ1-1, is DVKVTQSSRYLVKRTGEKVFLECVQDMDHENMFWYRQDPGLGLRLIYFSYDVKMKEKGDIPEGYSVSREKKERFSLILESASTNQTSMYLCASTSRGAQYSRTEAFFGQGTRLTVV.